This T cell receptor beta chain is from a study of blood T cell repertoires in COVID-19 (dated by TCRdb to the early 2020s). With respect to the entire study: The collaborator samples originated in the United States, Italy and Spain and spanned the acute and convalescent phases of COVID-19. The material from the prospective study consisted of cDNA or gDNA derived from T cells, B-cell-depleted T cells, or PBMCs. The dataset comprised deeply sampled blood TCRbeta repertoires from subjects exposed to, actively infected with, or recovered from COVID-19. The repertoires were released in a freely available public database intended as a resource for research on the immune response to SARS-CoV-2. The samples were drawn from the first 160 participants of the ongoing ImmuneRACE study and from some 1,300 subjects provided by 6 global collaborators. Nearly every sample came with metadata listing a de-identified subject ID, COVID-19 status, age in years and sex. Where HLA class I and class II types were available, the types were taken from metadata supplied by the sample provider, not from assay-based typing.

TCRbeta CDR3 regions were amplified from genomic DNA using the immunoSEQ Assay, a bias-controlled multiplex PCR. Turning to the authors' computational methods: Nucleated cell counts per sample were estimated from amplification of reference gene primers within the assay. To quantify the absolute abundance of each unique TCRbeta CDR3 rearrangement, sequence reads were collapsed and filtered. For each sample, productive Simpson clonality was calculated as the square root of Simpson's diversity index across productive rearrangements. Held by TCRdb, this immuneACCESS table contains in-frame sequences only and omits some clones. Under half of the omission traces to an unresolved V gene where checked; the cause of the rest is unknown. V and J calls and clone size are as listed in that table; D and trimming were resolved from the DNA. The sample table records over 25,000 clones; about 78% of these occur just once. The top ten constitute around a third of the sample.

Study-wide conclusions, independent of this receptor: The amount of clinical and demographic metadata varied by source and participant and was provided uncurated.

The germline V gene (reference sequence) yields GTSNPN for CDR1 and SVGIG for CDR2. Trimming takes 5 bases off V and 6 bases off J; junction bases not matched to a gene: 11. Including cysteine and phenylalanine, the CDR3 has 15 amino acids. Solely the CDR3 DNA is kept, with 45 bases framed from the first base. Whole blood was collected in K2EDTA tubes by collaborating institutions according to the institutions' own protocols. For TCRbeta analysis, collaborators shipped samples as frozen whole blood, isolated PBMCs, or DNA extracted from either of those sample types. The count of this clone is one. This receptor's antigen is unknown. Per-nucleotide qualities are absent, and no much larger clonotype sits a single base away.

This TCR was recovered from a man at least 80 years old with acute or convalescent COVID-19. The chain is assembled from TRBV30 and TRBJ2-2; the central 8 bases match TRBD2. Sequenced: peripheral blood. The CDR3: CAWGPRGAVPGELFF. Read as DNA, the sequence is TGTGCCTGGGGTCCGCGGGGGGCCGTACCCGGGGAGCTGTTTTTT.